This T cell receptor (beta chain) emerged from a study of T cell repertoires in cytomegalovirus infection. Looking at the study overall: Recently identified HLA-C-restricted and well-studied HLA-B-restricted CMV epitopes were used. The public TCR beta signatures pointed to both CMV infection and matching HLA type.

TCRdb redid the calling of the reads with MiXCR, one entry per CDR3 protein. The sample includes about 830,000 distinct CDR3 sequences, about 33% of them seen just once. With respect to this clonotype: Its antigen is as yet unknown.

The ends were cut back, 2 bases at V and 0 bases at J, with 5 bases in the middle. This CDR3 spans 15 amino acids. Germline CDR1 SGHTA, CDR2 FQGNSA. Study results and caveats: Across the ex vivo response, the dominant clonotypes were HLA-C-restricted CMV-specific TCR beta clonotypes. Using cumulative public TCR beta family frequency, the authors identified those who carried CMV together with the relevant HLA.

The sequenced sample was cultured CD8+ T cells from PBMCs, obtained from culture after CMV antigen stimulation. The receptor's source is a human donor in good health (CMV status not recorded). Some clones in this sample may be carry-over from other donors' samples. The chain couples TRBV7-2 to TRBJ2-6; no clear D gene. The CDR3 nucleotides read TGTGCCAGCAGCTTATACGGCTCTGGGGCCAACGTCCTGACTTTC. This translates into CASSLYGSGANVLTF.